The text below deals with one TCR beta chain. Original handling: Reference gene primers were amplified, and this amplification served to estimate nucleated cell counts. The data were produced by immunoSEQ multiplex PCR, yet TCRdb's version contains in-frame clones alone and is incomplete. V, J and clone size reflect that table, while D and trimming were determined from the DNA. Found here are over 300,000 clones, approximately 85% of them singletons; the top ten hold more than 6%. These data are taken from a study of blood T cell repertoires in COVID-19. At the level of the study: Acute and convalescent COVID-19 samples came from the United States, Italy and Spain.

The germline V gene has CDR1 SGHAT and CDR2 FQDESV (reference sequence). The CDR3 is made up of 14 amino acids. After removal of 3 bases from V and 5 bases from J, the junction contained 3 bases not matched to a gene. The receptor comes from a human donor in a cohort sampled during active COVID-19. The genes are TRBV11-1 and TRBJ2-5; 10 positions agree with TRBD1. The sequenced material came from peripheral blood. The CDR3 DNA reads TGTGCCAGCAGCTTCGACAGGGGGCGGGAGACCCAGTACTTC. Its translation: CASSFDRGRETQYF.